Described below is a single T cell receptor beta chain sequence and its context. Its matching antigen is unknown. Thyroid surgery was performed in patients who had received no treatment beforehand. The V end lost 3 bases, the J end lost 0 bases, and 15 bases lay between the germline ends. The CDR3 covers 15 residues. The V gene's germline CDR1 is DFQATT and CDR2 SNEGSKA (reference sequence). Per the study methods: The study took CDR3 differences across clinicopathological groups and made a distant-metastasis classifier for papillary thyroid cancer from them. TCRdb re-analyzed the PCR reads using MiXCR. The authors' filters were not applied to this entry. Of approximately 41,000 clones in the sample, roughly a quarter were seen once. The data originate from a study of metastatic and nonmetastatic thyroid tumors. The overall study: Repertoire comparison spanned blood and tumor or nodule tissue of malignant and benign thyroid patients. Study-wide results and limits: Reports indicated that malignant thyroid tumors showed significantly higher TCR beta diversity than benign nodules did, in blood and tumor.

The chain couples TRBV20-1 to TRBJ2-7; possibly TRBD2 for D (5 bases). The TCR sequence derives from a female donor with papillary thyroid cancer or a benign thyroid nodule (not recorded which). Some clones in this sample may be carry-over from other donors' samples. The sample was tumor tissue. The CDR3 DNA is TGCAGTGCTAGGGGCAGAGGGAAGAGCTCCTACGAGCAGTACTTC. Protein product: CSARGRGKSSYEQYF.